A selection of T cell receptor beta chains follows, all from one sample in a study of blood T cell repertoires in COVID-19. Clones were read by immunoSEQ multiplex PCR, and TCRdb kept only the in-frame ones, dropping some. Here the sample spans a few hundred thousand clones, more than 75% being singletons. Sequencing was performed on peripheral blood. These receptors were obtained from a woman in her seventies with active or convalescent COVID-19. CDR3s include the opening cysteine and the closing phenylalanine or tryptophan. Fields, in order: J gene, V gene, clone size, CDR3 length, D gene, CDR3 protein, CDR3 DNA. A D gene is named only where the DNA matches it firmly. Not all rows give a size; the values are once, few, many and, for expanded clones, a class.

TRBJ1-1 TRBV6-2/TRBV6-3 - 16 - CASSTTGGAMNTEAFF TGTGCCAGCAGTACTACCGGGGGAGCAATGAACACTGAAGCTTTCTTT
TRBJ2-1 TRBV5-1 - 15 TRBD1 CASVPPGQGRNEQFF TGCGCCAGCGTACCCCCGGGACAGGGAAGGAATGAGCAGTTCTTC
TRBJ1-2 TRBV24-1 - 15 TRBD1 CATSAPGQGKEGYTF TGTGCCACCAGCGCCCCGGGACAGGGAAAAGAGGGCTACACCTTC
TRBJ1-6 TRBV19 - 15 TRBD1 CATRMGTGYNSPLHF TGTGCCACGCGAATGGGGACAGGGTATAATTCACCCCTCCACTTT
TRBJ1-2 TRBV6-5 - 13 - CASSYRGQNGYTF TGTGCCAGCAGTTACCGAGGTCAAAATGGCTACACCTTC
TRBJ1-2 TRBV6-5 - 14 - CASAGNGRGYGYTF TGTGCCAGCGCAGGGAATGGAAGGGGCTATGGCTACACCTTC
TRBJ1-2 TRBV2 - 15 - CASSAGVRGNYGYTF TGTGCCAGCAGTGCAGGGGTCAGGGGAAACTATGGCTACACCTTC
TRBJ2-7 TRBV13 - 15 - CASSLMGGHSYEQYF TGTGCCAGCAGCTTAATGGGGGGGCACTCCTACGAGCAGTACTTC
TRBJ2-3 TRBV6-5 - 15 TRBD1 CASSLGQSRTDTQYF TGTGCCAGCAGTTTGGGACAGTCCCGCACAGATACGCAGTATTTT
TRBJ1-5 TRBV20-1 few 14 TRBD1 CSASMRGLGQPQHF TGCAGTGCTAGTATGAGGGGGCTAGGTCAGCCCCAGCATTTT